The 26 T cell receptor beta chains in this list originate from one sample, sequenced in a study of blood T cell repertoires in COVID-19. The data were produced by immunoSEQ multiplex PCR, yet TCRdb's version contains in-frame clones alone and is incomplete. The top ten hold approximately 7.6% of the sample, which has approximately 200,000 clones, approximately 84% seen once. Sequencing input: PBMCs or T cells enriched from blood (not recorded which). These receptors all come from a man aged 35 to 55 who had recovered from COVID-19.

The chain has TRBV19 and TRBJ2-3; 8 bases fit TRBD1. The V gene's germline CDR1 is LNHDA and CDR2 SQIVND (reference sequence). This CDR3 spans 15 amino acids. The V gene end was trimmed by 6 bases and the J gene end by 3 bases; junction bases not matched to a gene: 8. The CDR3 loop reads CASSSQGDRTDTQYF. The CDR3 region has the DNA TGTGCCAGTAGCTCACAGGGGGATAGGACAGATACGCAGTATTTT.

This clone occurred a few times. The gene calls are TRBV5-4 and TRBJ2-2, with 9 bases that match TRBD2. Losses at the gene ends were 5 bases for V and 1 base for J; bases not matched to a gene: 6. This CDR3 comprises 16 residues. In germline, CDR1 is SGHNT, CDR2 YYREEE (reference sequence). CDR3 nucleotide sequence: TGTGCCAGCAGGGATCAAGCGGGGGGGAACACCGGGGAGCTGTTTTTT. This gives the protein CASRDQAGGNTGELFF.

This chain joins TRBV5-5 and TRBJ2-7; D remains ambiguous. The V gene's germline CDR1 is SGHKS and CDR2 YYEKEE (reference sequence). The CDR3 runs to 13 residues. Between the trimmed V and J ends, which lost 0 bases and 6 bases, there was a span of 10 bases. The CDR3 here is CASSLEAGPEQYF. CDR3 coding DNA: TGTGCCAGCAGCTTGGAAGCAGGCCCCGAGCAGTACTTC.

This chain joins TRBV5-1 and TRBJ2-7; 9 bases line up with TRBD1. The CDR3 has 18 residues. With 4 bases clipped from V and 0 bases from J, the junction kept 14 bases outside the gene matches. Germline V gene sequence: CDR1 SGHRS, CDR2 YFSETQ. CDR3: CASSLNPGQGLSSYEQYF. The CDR3 bases are TGCGCCAGCAGCCTCAACCCGGGACAGGGTTTAAGCTCCTACGAGCAGTACTTC.

The J gene is TRBJ2-2, the V gene TRBV7-6, with D possibly matching TRBD1 (6 bases). Trimming pared 5 bases from V and 1 base from J, leaving 14 bases between. Germline CDR1 SGHVS, CDR2 FNYEAQ. There are 16 residues in the CDR3. The CDR3 sequence: CASSAQDSKNTGELFF. The CDR3 nucleotides are TGTGCCAGCAGCGCCCAGGACAGCAAGAACACCGGGGAGCTGTTTTTT.

This chain links TRBV4-2 with TRBJ2-2; no clear D gene. The V gene lost 6 bases and the J gene lost 2 bases, with 13 bases spanning the gap. The CDR3 is made up of 15 amino acids. Germline CDR1 is LGHNA and CDR2 is YNFKEQ. The CDR3 DNA is TGTGCCAGCAGTATTTCCGGTCCCAACACCGGGGAGCTGTTTTTT. Encoded protein: CASSISGPNTGELFF.

The gene calls are TRBV10-3 and TRBJ2-2, with D possibly TRBD1 on 6 matching bases. Germline assignment: CDR1 ENHRY and CDR2 SYGVKD. Trimming took 5 bases from V and 3 from J, leaving 16 bases between them. CDR3 length equals 16 residues. The DNA for the CDR3 is TGTGCCATCAGTCAACACAGGGTCGGAGACACCGGGGAGCTGTTTTTT. It translates to CAISQHRVGDTGELFF.

This chain links TRBV21-1 with TRBJ2-5; the D call of TRBD2 is as the table states it, not checked on the DNA. TRBV21-1 is a known pseudogene. CDR3 length: 20 residues. The CDR3 is CASSKGLVKVAGGFQETQYF. CDR3 in DNA: TGTGCCAGCAGCAAAGGTTTGGTAAAGGTAGCGGGGGGTTTTCAAGAGACCCAGTACTTC.

The J gene is TRBJ1-6, the V gene TRBV5-4; TRBD1 is a possible D gene (6 bases). V lost 4 bases to trimming and J lost 5 bases, with 10 bases between them. CDR3 size: 14 residues. Germline values: CDR1 SGHNT, CDR2 YYREEE (reference sequence). The chain's CDR3 is CASSQDRNNSPLHF. DNA of the CDR3: TGTGCCAGCAGCCAGGACAGAAATAATTCACCCCTCCACTTT. Looking up the rest from reference TRBV5-4 and TRBJ1-6 gives the full variable domain: ETGVTQSPTHLIKTRGQQVTLRCSSQSGHNTVSWYQQALGQGPQFIFQYYREEENGRGNFPPRFSGLQFPNYSSELNVNALELDDSALYLCASSQDRNNSPLHFGNGTRLTVT.

The rearrangement joins TRBV5-1 to TRBJ1-4; 7 bases agree with TRBD1. Germline-derived CDR1 and CDR2 are SGHRS and YFSETQ. This CDR3 has 17 amino acids. Trimming took 2 bases from V and 8 from J; bases not matched to a gene: 15. CDR3 loop: CASSLTGDPLSGEKLFF. The CDR3 nucleotides read TGCGCCAGCAGCTTAACAGGGGACCCCTTGAGCGGGGAAAAACTGTTTTTT.

This clone was counted only a few times. The CDR3 region has the DNA TGTGCCAGTAGCCGGGACAGGGGTGTAGAAGCTTTCTTT. It codes for CASSRDRGVEAFF. The chain uses TRBV19 and TRBJ1-1; 10 nucleotides match TRBD1. The CDR3 is 13 amino acids. Germline CDR1 reads LNHDA; CDR2 reads SQIVND (reference sequence). Losses at the gene ends were 6 bases for V and 8 bases for J; bases not matched to a gene: 6. The whole variable domain, filled in from reference TRBV19 and TRBJ1-1, reads DGGITQSPKYLFRKEGQNVTLSCEQNLNHDAMYWYRQDPGQGLRLIYYSQIVNDFQKGDIAEGYSVSREKKESFPLTVTSAQKNPTAFYLCASSRDRGVEAFFGQGTRLTVV.

The chain uses TRBV5-5 and TRBJ2-7; 7 bases are shared with TRBD1. The V and J ends lost 0 bases and 7 bases, in that order; junction bases with no gene match: 7. This CDR3 contains 14 residues. The germline CDR1 and CDR2 sequences are SGHKS and YYEKEE (reference sequence). For the CDR3, the DNA is TGTGCCAGCAGCTTGGTGACAGGGCTCGGAGAGCAGTACTTC. It yields the protein CASSLVTGLGEQYF. Full variable domain (remainder filled in from reference TRBV5-5 and TRBJ2-7): DAGVTQSPTHLIKTRGQQVTLRCSPISGHKSVSWYQQVLGQGPQFIFQYYEKEERGRGNFPDRFSARQFPNYSSELNVNALLLGDSALYLCASSLVTGLGEQYFGPGTRLTVT.

The CDR3 DNA sequence: TGTGCCAGCAGCAACAGCGGGAATACTGAAGCTTTCTTT. Encoded protein: CASSNSGNTEAFF. This sequence joins TRBV12-3 or TRBV12-4 and TRBJ1-1; D gene ambiguous. The germline V and J ends were trimmed by 6 bases and 5 bases, with 13 bases remaining between them. CDR3 length: 13 amino acids.

The rearrangement uses TRBV4-2 and TRBJ1-6; possibly TRBD1 for D (5 bases). Trimming stripped 5 bases from V and 5 bases from J, with 19 bases between. The CDR3 has 17 amino acids. Germline lookup yields CDR1 LGHNA and CDR2 YNFKEQ. CDR3 protein: CASSSGRGGFDNSPLHF. The CDR3 coding sequence is TGTGCCAGCAGCTCGGGAAGGGGAGGGTTTGATAATTCACCCCTCCACTTT.

The chain employs TRBV6-5 and TRBJ1-1, with 7 bases lining up with TRBD1. The germline V gene encodes CDR1 MNHEY and CDR2 SVGAGI. The trim removed 6 bases at V and 3 bases at J, leaving 7 bases unmatched. This CDR3 comprises 14 residues. Here the CDR3 reads CASRYTGADTEAFF. DNA of the CDR3: TGTGCCAGCAGGTACACAGGGGCGGACACTGAAGCTTTCTTT.

This chain links TRBV4-3 with TRBJ2-5; 10 nucleotides line up with TRBD2. The V and J ends lost 0 bases and 0 bases, in that order; junction bases with no gene match: 10. There are 19 residues in the CDR3. Germline values: CDR1 LGHNA, CDR2 YSLEER. The CDR3 DNA reads TGCGCCAGCAGCCAAGAGTGGTCTAGCGGGGGAGGGTACCAAGAGACCCAGTACTTC. Translation: CASSQEWSSGGGYQETQYF.

The chain is built from TRBV5-6 and TRBJ1-6; D gene uncertain. Germline lookup yields CDR1 SGHDT and CDR2 YYEEEE. This CDR3 contains 15 residues. Trimming removed 3 bases from V and 7 bases from J, with 14 bases in between. The CDR3 DNA sequence: TGTGCCAGCAGCTCGTTAGGGCGGGAGAATTCACCCCTCCACTTT. This translates into CASSSLGRENSPLHF. The full variable domain, with the rest looked up from reference TRBV5-6 and TRBJ1-6, is DAGVTQSPTHLIKTRGQQVTLRCSPKSGHDTVSWYQQALGQGPQFIFQYYEEEERQRGNFPDRFSGHQFPNYSSELNVNALLLGDSALYLCASSSLGRENSPLHFGNGTRLTVT.

The rearrangement uses TRBV4-1 and TRBJ2-6, with 7 bases fitting TRBD2. Germline CDR1 reads MGHRA; CDR2 reads YSYEKL. The CDR3 is made up of 17 amino acids. V dropped 4 bases and J dropped 0; count of bases not matched to a gene: 6. CDR3 sequence reads: CASSPGGGSSGANVLTF. The DNA of the CDR3 is TGCGCCAGCAGCCCCGGCGGGGGTTCCTCTGGGGCCAACGTCCTGACTTTC.

The chain has TRBV7-9 and TRBJ1-2; the D is unclear. The CDR3 is made up of 16 amino acids. The germline gives CDR1 SEHNR, CDR2 FQNEAQ (reference sequence). V lost 4 bases to trimming and J lost 4 bases, with 19 bases between them. The CDR3 nucleotides read TGTGCCAGCAGCTCAACCATTGGGTCCCCGGGCTATGGCTACACCTTC. Residues: CASSSTIGSPGYGYTF.

The V and J genes are TRBV15 and TRBJ2-2; TRBD1 aligns across 8 bases. This CDR3 has 14 residues. Germline trimming cut 6 bases from V and 0 bases from J; bases unmatched to any gene: 0. Germline V gene lookup returns CDR1 LNHNV and CDR2 YYDKDF (reference sequence). The CDR3 loop reads CATRTGANTGELFF. CDR3 nucleotides: TGTGCCACCAGGACAGGGGCGAACACCGGGGAGCTGTTTTTT.

The V and J genes are TRBV5-1 and TRBJ1-4, with a weak D call TRBD1 (6 bases). Germline assignment: CDR1 SGHRS and CDR2 YFSETQ. The length of the CDR3 is 14 residues. V lost 2 bases and J lost 7, with 12 bases in between. CDR3 loop: CASSLQQGSEKLFF. The CDR3 DNA sequence: TGCGCCAGCAGCTTACAACAGGGTTCTGAAAAACTGTTTTTT.

For the CDR3, the DNA is TGTGCCAGCAGCTCAGTGCAGGGGATCTCCTACGAGCAGTACTTC. This translates into CASSSVQGISYEQYF. The chain combines TRBV11-2 with TRBJ2-7; weak D call: TRBD1 (6 bases). V lost 4 bases and J 0 bases, leaving 13 bases between the germline ends. This CDR3 spans 15 amino acids. Germline CDR1 is SGHAT and CDR2 is FQNNGV.

The rearrangement joins TRBV4-1 to TRBJ1-1, with D possibly matching TRBD1 (5 bases). V dropped 5 bases and J dropped 3 bases, with 16 bases sitting between them. This CDR3 contains 15 residues. Germline CDR1 reads MGHRA; CDR2 reads YSYEKL. CDR3 DNA sequence: TGCGCCAGCAGCGCCAACAGACAGCCCTACACTGAAGCTTTCTTT. Translated, it gives CASSANRQPYTEAFF.

The V and J genes are TRBV4-2 and TRBJ2-5; TRBD2 might be the D (6 bases). Trimming removed 4 bases at V and 2 bases at J, with 17 bases between. The CDR3 spans 16 residues. CDR1 LGHNA and CDR2 YNFKEQ come from the germline V gene. CDR3 sequence reads: CASSPGAGGVQETQYF. CDR3 nucleotide sequence: TGTGCCAGCAGCCCTGGGGCTGGCGGGGTACAAGAGACCCAGTACTTC.

The chain carries TRBV19 and TRBJ2-2; the match to TRBD2 covers 8 bases. Germline values: CDR1 LNHDA, CDR2 SQIVND (reference sequence). The CDR3 extends over 15 amino acids. Germline trimming cut 3 bases from V and 6 bases from J; bases unmatched to any gene: 6. The CDR3 spells CASSIVGGAAGELFF. CDR3 nucleotides: TGTGCCAGTAGTATCGTCGGGGGGGCTGCCGGGGAGCTGTTTTTT.

This clone occurred once. The V and J genes are TRBV5-6 and TRBJ2-5, with 12 bases that match TRBD1. V dropped 2 bases and J dropped 5; count of bases not matched to a gene: 4. CDR1 is SGHDT and CDR2 is YYEEEE in the germline V gene. This CDR3 comprises 15 residues. DNA of the CDR3: TGTGCCAGCAGCTTAGGGACAGGGGGCCGGGAGACCCAGTACTTC. This translates into CASSLGTGGRETQYF.